These 30 T cell receptor beta chains were sequenced from one sample in a study of PD-1 blockade in classical Hodgkin lymphoma. As for time point: cycle 4 day 1 (C4D1), after 5 to 7 weeks of nivolumab. Patients all relapsed after autologous stem cell transplantation, and there was variation in brentuximab vedotin exposure. This table comes from immunoSEQ multiplex PCR, and its TCRdb copy is limited to in-frame clones, with some not included. The sample carries under 80,000 clones, roughly 85% recorded once. The sequencing used peripheral blood mononuclear cells (PBMCs), collected before the fourth cycle of nivolumab. Receptors originate from a human donor with classical Hodgkin lymphoma.

This sequence joins TRBV15 and TRBJ1-6; D uncertain. The germline CDR1 and CDR2 sequences are LNHNV and YYDKDF (reference sequence). This CDR3 contains 14 residues. V was cut by 3 bases and J by 7 bases, with 10 bases left in between. In DNA form, the CDR3 reads TGTGCCACCAGCAGGGGTTTAGGGAATTCACCCCTCCACTTT. This gives the protein CATSRGLGNSPLHF.

The chain employs TRBV5-1 and TRBJ2-7; D gene uncertain. Germline assignment: CDR1 SGHRS and CDR2 YFSETQ. V was pared by 4 bases and J by 0 bases, with 14 bases between. The CDR3 has 15 amino acids. The CDR3 loop reads CASSPTVAGSYEQYF. CDR3 DNA sequence: TGCGCCAGCAGCCCGACCGTCGCCGGCTCCTACGAGCAGTACTTC.

The chain employs TRBV19 and TRBJ1-2, with D possibly matching TRBD1 (6 bases). The V and J ends lost 6 bases and 4 bases respectively, with 18 bases between them. The CDR3 totals 15 residues. The germline V gene encodes CDR1 LNHDA and CDR2 SQIVND (reference sequence). The CDR3 region has the DNA TGTGCCAGTAGGAGCCTCGGACAGCTATTCTATGGCTACACCTTC. Protein product: CASRSLGQLFYGYTF.

The V gene is TRBV7-8, the J gene TRBJ1-1; the match to TRBD1 covers 10 bases. The CDR3 length is 15 residues. Germline V gene data show CDR1 as SGHVS and CDR2 as FQNEAQ. The V segment lost 2 bases and the J segment 3 bases; nucleotides outside the gene matches: 3. This CDR3 is CASSLLTGGDTEAFF. As DNA, the CDR3 is TGTGCCAGCAGCTTATTGACAGGGGGCGACACTGAAGCTTTCTTT.

The chain employs TRBV29-1 and TRBJ1-2, with TRBD1 identical over 7 bases. V trimming: 3 bases; J trimming: 1 base; junction bases outside the gene matches: 5. The length of the CDR3 is 14 residues. The germline CDR1 and CDR2 sequences are SQVTM and ANQGSEA. CDR3 sequence (DNA): TGCAGCGTTGATTGGCAGGGGGATAACTATGGCTACACCTTC. It specifies CSVDWQGDNYGYTF.

The chain carries TRBV7-2 and TRBJ2-7; 12 bases line up with TRBD2. CDR1 is SGHTA and CDR2 is FQGNSA in the germline V gene. There are 17 residues in the CDR3. J gave up 2 bases and V 3 bases, and 8 bases lay outside the gene matches. The CDR3 sequence: CASSFRPTSGGPYEQYF. DNA of the CDR3: TGTGCCAGCAGCTTCCGACCGACTAGCGGGGGCCCCTACGAGCAGTACTTC.

The rearrangement joins TRBV5-1 to TRBJ1-6; TRBD1 might be the D (5 bases). V was trimmed by 0 bases and J by 9 bases, leaving 10 bases between them. CDR3 length: 14 amino acids. Germline loops: CDR1 SGHRS, CDR2 YFSETQ. The CDR3 nucleotides read TGCGCCAGCAGCTTGGTAGGGGAAGGTTCACCCCTCCACTTT. The encoded protein is CASSLVGEGSPLHF.

V usage is TRBV18 and J usage is TRBJ1-1; D gene unclear. V was trimmed by 3 bases and J by 3 bases, leaving 14 bases between them. Looked up from germline, CDR1 is KGHSH and CDR2 is LQKENI. This CDR3 region has 15 residues. The CDR3 DNA reads TGTGCCAGCTCACCGGTAGGGCAGGACTACACTGAAGCTTTCTTT. Translation: CASSPVGQDYTEAFF.

This clone was found a few times. The rearrangement links TRBV15 to TRBJ2-1; the D gene is possibly TRBD2 (7 bases). The V and J ends lost 0 bases and 3 bases respectively, with 15 bases between them. CDR1 and CDR2 (germline): LNHNV, YYDKDF (reference sequence). The CDR3 loop spans 17 amino acids. CDR3 coding DNA: TGTGCCACCAGCAGAGAAGGGGGACTACCACTCTACAATGAGCAGTTCTTC. Its protein product is CATSREGGLPLYNEQFF.

The rearrangement uses TRBV7-9 and TRBJ1-1; D is perhaps TRBD1 (5 bases). Germline V gene sequence: CDR1 SEHNR, CDR2 FQNEAQ (reference sequence). The V and J ends lost 3 bases and 2 bases respectively, with 19 bases between them. The CDR3 covers 17 residues. This CDR3 is CASSFRILGGINTEAFF. The CDR3 DNA reads TGTGCCAGCAGCTTCAGGATCCTGGGGGGGATCAACACTGAAGCTTTCTTT.

J is TRBJ2-7 and V is TRBV25-1, with 7 bases matching TRBD1. Germline V gene lookup returns CDR1 MGHDK and CDR2 SYGVNS. The CDR3 is made up of 13 amino acids. After removal of 8 bases from V and 3 bases from J, the junction contained 7 bases not matched to a gene. CDR3 DNA: TGTGCCAGCCAGGGGGTCGGTTACTACGAGCAGTACTTC. This encodes CASQGVGYYEQYF.

In this sample, this clone turned up once. The rearrangement links TRBV6-1 to TRBJ2-2; TRBD2 aligns across 9 bases. The CDR3 is 15 amino acids. After removal of 6 bases from V and 1 base from J, the junction contained 3 bases not matched to a gene. The V gene's germline CDR1 is MNHNS and CDR2 SASEGT. In DNA, the CDR3 is TGTGCCAGCAGAGCTAGCGGGAAGAACACCGGGGAGCTGTTTTTT. This sequence encodes CASRASGKNTGELFF.

This clone showed up just a few times. The rearrangement uses TRBV2 and TRBJ1-2; D ambiguous. The V end lost 9 bases, the J end lost 1 base, and 9 bases lay between the germline ends. The length of the CDR3 is 12 residues. CDR1 SNHLY and CDR2 FYNNEI come from the germline V gene. The CDR3 DNA reads TGTGCCAGTCACCGGATTAACTATGGCTACACCTTC. Translated, it gives CASHRINYGYTF.

V gene TRBV7-9 combines with J gene TRBJ2-3, with 7 bases fitting TRBD1. Trimming cost V 5 bases and J 2 bases; bases outside gene matches: 7. The CDR3 length is 15 residues. The germline V gene has CDR1 SEHNR and CDR2 FQNEAQ (reference sequence). The DNA of the CDR3 is TGTGCCAGCAGCCCGGGACAGACTTACACAGATACGCAGTATTTT. As protein: CASSPGQTYTDTQYF.

The chain uses TRBV7-3 and TRBJ2-3; D might be TRBD2 (6 bases). CDR1 is SGHTA and CDR2 is FQGTGA in the germline V gene. Trimming shortened V by 1 base and J by 6 bases, and 14 bases separated the two germline ends. This CDR3 comprises 15 residues. The CDR3 spells CASSLRAGPGDTQYF. As DNA, the CDR3 is TGTGCCAGCAGCTTAAGGGCGGGGCCAGGGGATACGCAGTATTTT.

In this sample, this clone turned up once. The CDR3 DNA sequence: TGTGCCAGCAGTTTCCTACACCCGACCTACAATGAGCAGTTCTTC. This translates into CASSFLHPTYNEQFF. The chain combines TRBV7-9 with TRBJ2-1; D not resolved. The V gene's germline CDR1 is SEHNR and CDR2 FQNEAQ (reference sequence). The length of the CDR3 is 15 residues. V was shortened by 6 bases and J by 2 bases, with 14 bases between the two germline ends.

The chain links TRBV11-3 to TRBJ2-2; D is possibly TRBD2 (7 bases). The CDR3 runs 15 residues. The germline V gene has CDR1 SGHNT and CDR2 YENEEA. V shed 4 bases and J shed 6 bases, with 15 bases lying between them. The CDR3 spells CASSSSPGGPGELFF. CDR3 nucleotides: TGTGCCAGCAGCTCATCCCCCGGGGGGCCCGGGGAGCTGTTTTTT.

This clone appeared a single time. The V and J genes are TRBV7-9 and TRBJ2-2; D is unresolved. V lost 0 bases and J lost 1, with 9 bases in between. Germline lookup yields CDR1 SEHNR and CDR2 FQNEAQ (reference sequence). The CDR3 extends over 16 amino acids. The CDR3 nucleotides are TGTGCCAGCAGCTTAGCGTCAACAGAGAACACCGGGGAGCTGTTTTTT. It translates to CASSLASTENTGELFF.

This clone was detected once. The CDR3 sequence is CASSFGQQTYEQYF. CDR3 nucleotides: TGTGCCAGCAGCTTTGGACAGCAAACCTACGAGCAGTACTTC. V gene TRBV5-4 combines with J gene TRBJ2-7, with D maybe TRBD1 (6 bases). Germline V CDR1 and CDR2: SGHNT, YYREEE (reference sequence). Trimming removed 2 bases from V and 2 bases from J, with 11 bases in between. The CDR3 is 14 amino acids. Together with reference TRBV5-4 and TRBJ2-7, the CDR3 gives the full variable domain: ETGVTQSPTHLIKTRGQQVTLRCSSQSGHNTVSWYQQALGQGPQFIFQYYREEENGRGNFPPRFSGLQFPNYSSELNVNALELDDSALYLCASSFGQQTYEQYFGPGTRLTVT.

The genes are TRBV7-6 and TRBJ1-1; D gene uncertain. The V end was cut by 5 bases, the J end by 0 bases, with 7 bases between. The CDR3 is 13 amino acids. From germline, CDR1 is SGHVS and CDR2 FNYEAQ. CDR3 amino acids: CASSADLNTEAFF. CDR3 nucleotide sequence: TGTGCCAGCAGCGCGGACCTGAACACTGAAGCTTTCTTT.

The chain joins TRBV19 to TRBJ2-5, with 8 bases that match TRBD1. Trimming cost V 3 bases and J 5 bases; bases outside gene matches: 8. CDR3 length: 15 amino acids. Per the germline V gene, CDR1 is LNHDA and CDR2 is SQIVND (reference sequence). As DNA, the CDR3 is TGTGCCAGTAGTATGACAGGGGCCCCGTCGGAGACCCAGTACTTC. Its translation is CASSMTGAPSETQYF.

This sequence joins TRBV4-1 and TRBJ1-4; a possible D gene is TRBD1 (6 bases). The V end lost 2 bases, the J end lost 5 bases, and 9 bases lay between the germline ends. Germline V lookup: CDR1 MGHRA, CDR2 YSYEKL. The CDR3 has 14 residues. CDR3: CASSQSGTNEKLFF. Written as DNA, the CDR3 is TGCGCCAGCAGCCAAAGTGGGACAAATGAAAAACTGTTTTTT.

The chain uses TRBV15 and TRBJ2-4, with D possibly TRBD1 on 5 matching bases. The CDR3 is 17 amino acids. Deletions cut 0 bases from V and 5 bases from J, with 17 bases between. The germline V gene has CDR1 LNHNV and CDR2 YYDKDF (reference sequence). CDR3 DNA: TGTGCCACCAGCAGAGATTTCCTAACGTTAGGGGAAAACATTCAGTACTTC. It is translated as CATSRDFLTLGENIQYF.

The chain links TRBV6-5 to TRBJ1-2, with a possible D match to TRBD1 (5 bases). Trimming cost V 7 bases and J 4 bases, with 13 bases left between them. The CDR3 covers 13 residues. CDR1 is MNHEY and CDR2 is SVGAGI in the germline V gene. The CDR3 DNA reads as TGTGCCAGCAAGGGACGGCGGGCCTATGGCTACACCTTC. It translates to CASKGRRAYGYTF.

The chain links TRBV5-1 to TRBJ1-1; unclear D gene. Between the trimmed V and J ends, which lost 0 bases and 0 bases, there was a span of 9 bases. The germline V gene has CDR1 SGHRS and CDR2 YFSETQ. The CDR3 runs to 15 residues. For the CDR3, the DNA is TGCGCCAGCAGCTTGGCAATCGGATTGAACACTGAAGCTTTCTTT. Translated: CASSLAIGLNTEAFF.

This chain connects TRBV5-1 to TRBJ1-1; TRBD1 is a possible D gene (5 bases). Germline V gives CDR1 SGHRS, CDR2 YFSETQ. Trimming pared 1 base from V and 1 base from J, leaving 14 bases between. This CDR3 region has 16 residues. The CDR3 DNA follows: TGCGCCAGCAGCTTGAGGCAGGGTCAGGGGAACACTGAAGCTTTCTTT. It yields the protein CASSLRQGQGNTEAFF.

V is TRBV27 and J is TRBJ1-6; D ambiguous. CDR1 and CDR2 (germline): MNHEY, SMNVEV (reference sequence). This CDR3 is built from 16 residues. The ends were cut back, 6 bases at V and 0 bases at J, with 12 bases in the middle. This chain's CDR3 is CASSRGLSSYNSPLHF. The CDR3 DNA follows: TGTGCCAGCAGCCGGGGTCTGAGCTCCTATAATTCACCCCTCCACTTT.

The CDR3 sequence is CATVPGQVYNEQFF. DNA of the CDR3: TGTGCCACCGTACCGGGACAGGTATACAATGAGCAGTTCTTC. The rearrangement links TRBV19 to TRBJ2-1; 8 nucleotides match TRBD1. CDR3 length: 14 amino acids. Germline V lookup: CDR1 LNHDA, CDR2 SQIVND (reference sequence). V lost 10 bases, J lost 4 bases, and 9 bases stayed unmatched.

This clone came up once. The chain is built from TRBV5-1 and TRBJ2-4, with TRBD2 as a possible D gene (5 bases). CDR3 length: 15 residues. V was trimmed by 0 bases and J by 0 bases, leaving 7 bases between them. Germline CDR1 is SGHRS and CDR2 is YFSETQ. CDR3 amino acids: CASSLGETAKNIQYF. The CDR3 DNA reads TGCGCCAGCAGCTTGGGGGAGACAGCCAAAAACATTCAGTACTTC.

This chain links TRBV30 with TRBJ2-6, with a tentative D call TRBD1 (5 bases). Germline V gene data show CDR1 as GTSNPN and CDR2 as SVGIG (reference sequence). The CDR3 extends over 16 amino acids. Trimming took 2 bases from V and 0 from J, leaving 11 bases between them. CDR3 DNA sequence: TGTGCCTGGAGTCCCCAGGGCCTCTCTGGGGCCAACGTCCTGACTTTC. It is translated as CAWSPQGLSGANVLTF.